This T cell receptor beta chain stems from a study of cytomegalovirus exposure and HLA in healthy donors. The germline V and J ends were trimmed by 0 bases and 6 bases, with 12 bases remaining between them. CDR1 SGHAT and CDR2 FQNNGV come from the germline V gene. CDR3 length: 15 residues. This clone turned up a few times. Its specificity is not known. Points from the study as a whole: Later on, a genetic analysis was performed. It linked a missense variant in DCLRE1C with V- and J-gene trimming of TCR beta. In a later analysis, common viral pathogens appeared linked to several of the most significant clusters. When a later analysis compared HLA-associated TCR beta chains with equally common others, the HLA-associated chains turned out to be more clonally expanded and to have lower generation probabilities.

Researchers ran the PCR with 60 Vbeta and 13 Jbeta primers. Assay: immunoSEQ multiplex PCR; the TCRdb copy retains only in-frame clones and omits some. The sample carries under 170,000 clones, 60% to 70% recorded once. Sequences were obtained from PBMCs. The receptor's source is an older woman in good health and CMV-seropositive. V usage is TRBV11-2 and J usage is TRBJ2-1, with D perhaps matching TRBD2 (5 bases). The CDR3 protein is CASSLEENRGNEQFF. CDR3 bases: TGTGCCAGCAGCTTAGAGGAAAACCGGGGCAATGAGCAGTTCTTC.